The subject of this entry is one T cell receptor (beta chain). Distinct nucleotide sequences in the sample also encode this CDR3. Profiled with immunoSEQ multiplex PCR; TCRdb holds only in-frame clones, not every one. This sample has about 110,000 clones, with around 80% found just once. The entry originates in a study of blood T cell repertoires in COVID-19. Study-wide context: The analysed material was cDNA or gDNA that came from T cells, B-cell-depleted T cells, or PBMCs.

Germline V gene sequence: CDR1 SGHVS, CDR2 FQNEAQ. The CDR3 consists of 14 residues. Trimming pared 1 base from V and 2 bases from J, leaving 9 bases between. The chain joins TRBV7-8 to TRBJ2-7; TRBD1 is a possible D gene (5 bases). The sequencing sample was made of peripheral blood. This sequence was found in a woman over 75 with acute or convalescent COVID-19. The CDR3 here is CASSLEHRTYEQYF. The DNA for the CDR3 is TGTGCCAGCAGCTTAGAGCACAGGACCTACGAGCAGTACTTC.